This T cell receptor (beta chain) stems from a study of blood T cells in healthy people across ages. Whole-study results and caveats: Naive T cell percentage by flow cytometry tracked strongly with beta diversity.

CDR3 length: 13 amino acids. V lost 2 bases to trimming and J lost 0 bases, with 8 bases between them. Germline V gene lookup returns CDR1 DFQATT and CDR2 SNEGSKA (reference sequence). Per-sample PBMC isolation yielded at least 6.5 million cells. The second PCR ran about 7 to 12 cycles with a sample-barcoded 5' primer and J-beta primers. TCRdb re-called the 5' RACE reads through MiXCR, storing one row per CDR3 protein. This sample carries around 850,000 distinct CDR3 sequences, about 34% of them seen once, and the ten largest clones take about an eighth. This clonotype was seen repeatedly, ten times or more. Antigen: not known.

Sequences were obtained from blood. The receptor's source is a man younger than 35 in good health. The J gene is TRBJ2-7, the V gene TRBV20-1, with D maybe TRBD1 (5 bases). The CDR3 DNA follows: TGCAGTGCTAGACCCGGACACTCCTACGAGCAGTACTTC. Protein sequence: CSARPGHSYEQYF.